The TCR beta chain under discussion was sequenced for a study of cytomegalovirus exposure and HLA in healthy donors. Study-wide results and limits: Only CMV serostatus was available as immune exposure information. TCR beta sequences reportedly predicted most subjects' HLA-A and HLA-B alleles accurately.

Amplification used 60 Vbeta primers and 13 Jbeta primers. TCRdb's copy holds only in-frame clones and misses some; the assay was immunoSEQ multiplex PCR. The sample data list around 58,000 clones. CDR1 is SGHAT and CDR2 is FQNNGV in the germline V gene. J was trimmed by 7 bases and V by 5 bases; bases with no gene match: 11. This CDR3 spans 15 amino acids. Turning to this clone: Its target is unknown.

The receptor's source is a man aged 45-65 years in good health and CMV-seropositive. Source material: PBMCs. The chain employs TRBV11-2 and TRBJ2-1, with 7 positions matching TRBD2. This CDR3 is CASSLLGGRGNEQFF. CDR3 nucleotides: TGTGCCAGCAGCCTCCTGGGAGGGAGAGGTAATGAGCAGTTCTTC.